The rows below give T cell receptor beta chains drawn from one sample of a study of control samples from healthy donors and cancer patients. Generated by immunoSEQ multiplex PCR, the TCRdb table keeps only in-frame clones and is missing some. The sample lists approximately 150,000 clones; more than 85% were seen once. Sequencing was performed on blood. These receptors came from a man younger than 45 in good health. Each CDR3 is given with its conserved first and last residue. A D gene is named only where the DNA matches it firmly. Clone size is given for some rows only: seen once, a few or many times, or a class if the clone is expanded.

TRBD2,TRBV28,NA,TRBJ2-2,TGTGCCAGCACCACTGTCCTTTTACTAGCGGGGGCCCTAGGCACCGGGGAGCTGTTTTTT,CASTTVLLLAGALGTGELFF
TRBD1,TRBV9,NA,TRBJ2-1,TGTGCCAGCAGCAGGGACAGGGGCAATGAGCAGTTCTTC,CASSRDRGNEQFF
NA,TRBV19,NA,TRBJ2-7,TGTGCCAGTAGCCACGGGGAAAGCTACGAGCAGTACTTC,CASSHGESYEQYF
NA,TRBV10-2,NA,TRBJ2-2,TGCGCCAGCAGTGGGACAGACGCGAACACCGGGGAGCTGTTTTTT,CASSGTDANTGELFF
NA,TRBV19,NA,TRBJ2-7,TGTGCCAGTAGTATAACCGGTGACTTTAGCTCCTACGAGCAGTACTTC,CASSITGDFSSYEQYF
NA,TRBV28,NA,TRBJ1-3,TGTGCCAGCAGTCCACCCCACAGGGCGTGGAAGGGAAACACCATATATTTT,CASSPPHRAWKGNTIYF
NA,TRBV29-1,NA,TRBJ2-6,TGCAGCGTTGCTCCAGGGTTTAGCTCTGGGGCCAACGTCCTGACTTTC,CSVAPGFSSGANVLTF
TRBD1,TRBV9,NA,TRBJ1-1,TGTGCCAGCAGCGCGGACAGGGATACTGAAGCTTTCTTT,CASSADRDTEAFF
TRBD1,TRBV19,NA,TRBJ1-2,TGTGCCAGTAGGCGGACAGGGGAAAACTATGGCTACACCTTC,CASRRTGENYGYTF
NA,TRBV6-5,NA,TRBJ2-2,TGTGCCACATCGGTGTGGACACAAACCGGGGAGCTGTTTTTT,CATSVWTQTGELFF
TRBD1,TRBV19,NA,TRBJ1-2,TGTGCCAGTAGTACCACAGGGGGTGGCTACACCTTC,CASSTTGGGYTF
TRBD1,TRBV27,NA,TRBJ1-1,TGTGCCAGCAGTGAAAGACAGGGGCAAGCTTTCTTT,CASSERQGQAFF
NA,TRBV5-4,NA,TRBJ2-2,TGTGCCAGCCGGACAACCCCGCTTAACACCGGGGAGCTGTTTTTT,CASRTTPLNTGELFF
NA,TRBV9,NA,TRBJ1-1,TGTGCCAGCAGCGTAGTAGCAGAGAACACTGAAGCTTTCTTT,CASSVVAENTEAFF
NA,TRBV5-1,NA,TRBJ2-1,TGCGCCAGCAGCCAAGGAGGTCGGGCGGTAAACAATGAGCAGTTCTTC,CASSQGGRAVNNEQFF
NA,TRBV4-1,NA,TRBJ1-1,TGCGCCAGCAGCCCCGTTCCCATGAACACTGAAGCTTTCTTT,CASSPVPMNTEAFF
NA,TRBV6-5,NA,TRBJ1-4,TGTGCCAGCAGCCCACGAAGGCCAACTAATGAAAAACTGTTTTTT,CASSPRRPTNEKLFF
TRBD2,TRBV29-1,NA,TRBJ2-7,TGCAGCGGCTCGACTAGCGGGGAAAACGAGCAGTACTTC,CSGSTSGENEQYF
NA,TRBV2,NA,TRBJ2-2,TGTGCCAGCAGTGAAGCCTCGAACCTGGGCACCGGGGAGCTGTTTTTT,CASSEASNLGTGELFF
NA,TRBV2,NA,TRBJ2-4,TGTGCCAGCAGTGAAGCTGGGACGGAGCAGTACTTC,CASSEAGTEQYF
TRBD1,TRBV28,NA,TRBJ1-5,TGTGCCAGCAGTCGGGACAGGGGGCGGTGGGAACAGCCCCAGCATTTT,CASSRDRGRWEQPQHF
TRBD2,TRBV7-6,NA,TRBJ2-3,TGTGCCAGCAGCTTAATGTCGGGGGGGGGAAATACGCAGTATTTT,CASSLMSGGGNTQYF
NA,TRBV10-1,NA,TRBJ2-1,TGCGCCAGCAGTGATCCCAACAATGAGCAGTTCTTC,CASSDPNNEQFF
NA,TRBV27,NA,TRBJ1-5,TGTGCCAGCAGGTTAGGACAGTCAAATCAGCCCCAGCATTTT,CASRLGQSNQPQHF
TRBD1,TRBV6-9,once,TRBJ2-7,TGTGCCAGCAGTTATAAAGGACAGGGGTTCTACGAGCAGTACTTC,CASSYKGQGFYEQYF
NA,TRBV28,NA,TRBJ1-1,TGTGCCAGCAGTTTGGTCACGAACACTGAAGCTTTCTTT,CASSLVTNTEAFF
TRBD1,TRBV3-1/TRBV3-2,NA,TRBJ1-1,TGTGCCAGCAGCCGGCTAGGGACAGGGGGGACTGAAGCTTTCTTT,CASSRLGTGGTEAFF
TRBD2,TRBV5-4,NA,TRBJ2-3,TGTGCCAGCAGCTTGGCGGGACTAGCGGGGAGCACAGATACGCAGTATTTT,CASSLAGLAGSTDTQYF
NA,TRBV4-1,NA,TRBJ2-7,TGCGCCAGCAGCCAAGAGGAAGTCGCGGGACAGTCACCCTCTTACGAGCAGTACTTC,CASSQEEVAGQSPSYEQYF
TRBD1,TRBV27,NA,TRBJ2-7,TGTGCCAGCAGTAGGACAGGGGGCTCTTACGAGCAGTACTTC,CASSRTGGSYEQYF
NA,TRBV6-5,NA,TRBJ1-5,TGTGCCAGCAGTCCTCTTTCGGCTCAGCCCCAGCATTTT,CASSPLSAQPQHF
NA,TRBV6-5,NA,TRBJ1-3,TGTGCCAGCGGTAGAACCTACTCTGGAAACACCATATATTTT,CASGRTYSGNTIYF
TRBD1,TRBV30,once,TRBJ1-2,TGTGCCTGGTGGGACAGGGGTAACTATGGCTACACCTTC,CAWWDRGNYGYTF
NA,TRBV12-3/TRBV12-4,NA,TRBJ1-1,TGTGCCAGCAGTTGGACCACTGAAGCTTTCTTT,CASSWTTEAFF
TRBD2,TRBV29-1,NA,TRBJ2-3,TGCAGCGCATCACTAGCGGGGGGACCTACAGATACGCAGTATTTT,CSASLAGGPTDTQYF
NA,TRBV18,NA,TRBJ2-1,TGTGCCAGCTCACCACCGGATACAGGCTACAATGAGCAGTTCTTC,CASSPPDTGYNEQFF
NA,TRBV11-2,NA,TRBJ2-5,TGTGCCAGCAGCGACTACGCAGGGTACCAAGAGACCCAGTACTTC,CASSDYAGYQETQYF
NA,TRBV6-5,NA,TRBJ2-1,TGTGCCAGCAGTTACGGCCAGGTAGCCTACAATGAGCAGTTCTTC,CASSYGQVAYNEQFF
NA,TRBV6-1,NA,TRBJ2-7,TGTGCCAGCAGTGAAGTGTGGACCGAGCAGTACTTC,CASSEVWTEQYF
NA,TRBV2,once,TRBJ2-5,TGTGCCAGCAGTGATGGGGGCATCTACCAAGAGACCCAGTACTTC,CASSDGGIYQETQYF
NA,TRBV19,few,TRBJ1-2,TGTGCCAGTAGTATATCCGGGGCTTATGGCTACACCTTC,CASSISGAYGYTF
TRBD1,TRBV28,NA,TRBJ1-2,TGTGCCAGCAATCGGGGGACAGGCTATGGCTACACCTTC,CASNRGTGYGYTF
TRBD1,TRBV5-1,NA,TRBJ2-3,TGCGCCAGCCGACTTACAGGGGGCAGGGCAGATACGCAGTATTTT,CASRLTGGRADTQYF
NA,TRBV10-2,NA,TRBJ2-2,TGCGCCAGCAGTGGGTTGGGGGCGGGCACCGGGGAGCTGTTTTTT,CASSGLGAGTGELFF
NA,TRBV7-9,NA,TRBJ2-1,TGTGCCAGCACCCAGGGGAACAATGAGCAGTTCTTC,CASTQGNNEQFF
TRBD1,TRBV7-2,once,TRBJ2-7,TGTGCCAGCAGCTTAGCAACAGGGGGCCCCTACGAGCAGTACTTC,CASSLATGGPYEQYF
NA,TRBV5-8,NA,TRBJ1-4,TGTGCCAGCAGGTACTCGGGTGCAACTAATGAAAAACTGTTTTTT,CASRYSGATNEKLFF
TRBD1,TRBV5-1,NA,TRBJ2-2,TGCGCCAGCAGCTCGTTCGGACAGGGTTTAACCGGGGAGCTGTTTTTT,CASSSFGQGLTGELFF
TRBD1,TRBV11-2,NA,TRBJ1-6,TGTGCCAGCAGCCCATACAGGGGGCGGGTTACGGATTCACCCCTCCACTTT,CASSPYRGRVTDSPLHF
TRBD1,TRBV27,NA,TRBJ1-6,TGTGCCAGCAGTTCGGGGGCAGGGGGGTATTCACCCCTCCACTTT,CASSSGAGGYSPLHF
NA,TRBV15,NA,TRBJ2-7,TGTGCCACCAGCAGAGATCACAGGGCGAGCGAGCAGTACTTC,CATSRDHRASEQYF
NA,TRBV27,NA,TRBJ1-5,TGTGCCAGCAGTTCCCCAGGGAGGGATCAGCCCCAGCATTTT,CASSSPGRDQPQHF
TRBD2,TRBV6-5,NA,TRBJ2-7,TGTGCCAGCGGAGGCGGGGGGGGTTCCCACGAGCAGTACTTC,CASGGGGGSHEQYF
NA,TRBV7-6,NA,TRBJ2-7,TGTGCCAGCGCCCCCCAAGGGGTGCCCCACGAGCAGTACTTC,CASAPQGVPHEQYF